The clone carrying this TCR beta chain was recorded at least ten times. What it recognizes is unknown. Germline loops: CDR1 MDHEN, CDR2 SYDVKM. V was cut by 7 bases and J by 6 bases, with 22 bases left in between. The CDR3 has 16 residues. This sample was taken from a study of CD8 T cells in ankylosing spondylitis. Molecular-barcoded quantitative 5'-RACE produced these TCR beta libraries. TCRdb re-called the 5' RACE reads through MiXCR, storing one row per CDR3 protein. The sample consists of about 340,000 distinct CDR3 sequences, 6.5% to 10% of them appearing once. Study-wide points: Previously reported in reactive arthritis synovial fluid and blood were some of the motif variants. Disease-linked clones were found to be CD8+ and relatively rare in peripheral blood. Matched ankylosing spondylitis synovial fluid reportedly contained a significantly enriched population of disease-linked clones. What appeared characteristic of ankylosing spondylitis blood was a TCR beta motif of seven to nine highly homologous variants.

Sequenced input: blood, either unsorted or a sorted T cell fraction (not recorded which). This clonotype originated in a male donor with ankylosing spondylitis. The genes are TRBV28 and TRBJ2-1; no clear D. CDR3 sequence: CASMYPGSPVGNEQFF. The CDR3, as DNA: TGTGCCAGCATGTACCCGGGCTCACCGGTAGGCAATGAGCAGTTCTTC.